The next 15 T cell receptor beta chains were all read from a single sample in a study of blood T cells in healthy people across ages. It was with a sample-barcoded 5' primer and a J-beta primer mix that a second PCR of roughly 7 to 12 cycles was run. MiXCR, applied by TCRdb to the 5' RACE reads, yields one record per CDR3 protein. The sample yields 650,000 to 800,000 distinct CDR3 sequences, approximately 52% seen once. The sample taken for sequencing was blood. Source of these receptors: a woman aged 80 or over in good health.

The rearrangement uses TRBV5-1 and TRBJ2-7; a possible D gene is TRBD1 (6 bases). The CDR3 runs to 15 residues. The germline CDR1 and CDR2 sequences are SGHRS and YFSETQ. Trimming cost V 0 bases and J 1 base, with 11 bases left between them. DNA for the CDR3: TGCGCCAGCAGCTTGGAGGCCGGGACATCCTACGAGCAGTACTTC. It codes for CASSLEAGTSYEQYF.

CDR3: CASRRKRTGTEAFF. DNA for the CDR3: TGTGCCAGCAGACGAAAAAGGACGGGCACTGAAGCTTTCTTT. The chain has TRBV6-5 and TRBJ1-1; no firm D call. Germline assignment: CDR1 MNHEY and CDR2 SVGAGI. The V end was cut by 6 bases, the J end by 4 bases, with 15 bases between. The CDR3 contains 14 residues.

In this sample, this clonotype turned up many times. V and J are TRBV29-1 and TRBJ1-1, with TRBD1 matching over 9 bases. Per the germline V gene, CDR1 is SQVTM and CDR2 is ANQGSEA. The CDR3 sequence is 14 residues long. V lost 7 bases to trimming and J lost 4 bases; unmatched junction nucleotides: 10. The CDR3 loop is CSAIRDRVSTEAFF. For the CDR3, the DNA is TGCAGCGCTATCCGGGACAGGGTATCCACTGAAGCTTTCTTT.

This chain joins TRBV12-3 or TRBV12-4 and TRBJ2-4, with no clear D. The DNA end is more similar to TRBJ2-7, so the J call may be wrong. This CDR3 comprises 13 residues. CDR3 coding DNA: TGTGCCAGCAGTTTAGCGCAACAGACCGAGCAGTACTTC. Residues: CASSLAQQTEQYF.

This clonotype was seen only once. A much larger clone sits a single nucleotide away, making a read error possible. The gene calls are TRBV29-1 and TRBJ2-7; D may be TRBD1 (5 bases). CDR1 and CDR2 (germline): SQVTM, ANQGSEA. The CDR3 extends over 14 amino acids. CDR3 protein: CSVQEHRTTYEQYF. In DNA, the CDR3 is TGCAGCGTTCAAGAGCACAGGACGACCTACGAGCAGTACTTC.

The rearrangement links TRBV3-1 to TRBJ2-3; 9 nucleotides line up with TRBD2. Germline loops: CDR1 LGHDT, CDR2 YNNKEL (reference sequence). V lost 0 bases to trimming and J lost 11 bases; unmatched junction nucleotides: 6. This CDR3 is 14 amino acids long. In nucleotides, the CDR3 is TGTGCCAGCAGCCAAGATGCGGCAGCGGGGGGGCAGTATTTT. Translated, it gives CASSQDAAAGGQYF.

The V call is TRBV11-2, the J call TRBJ2-7; tentatively, D is TRBD1 (6 bases). The CDR3 is 14 amino acids. V was trimmed by 4 bases and J by 3 bases, leaving 13 bases between them. From germline, CDR1 is SGHAT and CDR2 FQNNGV. The CDR3 is CASSSGTPNYEQYF. CDR3 nucleotides: TGTGCCAGCAGCTCCGGGACACCGAACTACGAGCAGTACTTC.

The chain is built from TRBV6-5 and TRBJ2-7, with D unclear. The CDR3 sequence is 11 residues long. V was shortened by 6 bases and J by 4 bases, with 7 bases between the two germline ends. Germline CDR1 is MNHEY and CDR2 is SVGAGI. The CDR3 DNA reads as TGTGCCAGCAGGTCCCGTTACGAGCAGTACTTC. Translation: CASRSRYEQYF.

J is TRBJ2-1 and V is TRBV7-8; D gene ambiguous. Trimming removed 1 base at V and 1 base at J, with 11 bases between. CDR1 is SGHVS, CDR2 FQNEAQ, per germline. The CDR3 is made up of 16 amino acids. The CDR3 DNA reads as TGTGCCAGCAGCTTAGGTCTGCTCAGGTCCTACAATGAGCAGTTCTTC. Protein sequence: CASSLGLLRSYNEQFF.

This clonotype was picked up many times. This chain uses TRBV3-1 with TRBJ2-5; D possibly corresponds to TRBD2 (5 bases). V was pared by 0 bases and J by 4 bases, with 12 bases between. Germline assignment: CDR1 LGHDT and CDR2 YNNKEL (reference sequence). The CDR3 sequence is 15 residues long. As DNA, the CDR3 is TGTGCCAGCAGCCAAGAAGAGAGGGCAAGAGAGACCCAGTACTTC. The encoded protein is CASSQEERARETQYF.

In this sample, this clonotype turned up once. The rearrangement joins TRBV7-2 to TRBJ2-1; 10 positions agree with TRBD2. Per germline, CDR1 SGHTA and CDR2 FQGNSA. The CDR3 covers 18 residues. Germline trimming cut 2 bases from V and 2 bases from J; bases unmatched to any gene: 9. The CDR3 loop reads CASSLRLAGDSTYNEQFF. The CDR3 nucleotides read TGTGCCAGCAGCTTACGGCTAGCGGGGGACTCGACCTACAATGAGCAGTTCTTC.

This clonotype has more than one count but fewer than ten. The chain employs TRBV18 and TRBJ2-3, with D possibly being TRBD1 (6 bases). CDR3 length: 12 amino acids. Germline CDR1 and CDR2: KGHSH and LQKENI. V dropped 0 bases and J dropped 11 bases, with 9 bases sitting between them. This CDR3 reads CASSPPDRMQYF. DNA for the CDR3: TGTGCCAGCTCACCACCGGACAGAATGCAGTATTTT.

The sample holds one count of this clonotype. A read error is possible here, since a much larger clone lies one base away. The chain links TRBV25-1 to TRBJ2-7, with D perhaps TRBD1 or TRBD2 (5 bases each). V lost 5 bases, J lost 10 bases, and 24 bases lay in between. Germline lookup yields CDR1 MGHDK and CDR2 SYGVNS. This CDR3 has 15 residues. CDR3 loop: CASSSGSPGKEAQYF. As DNA, the CDR3 is TGTGCCAGCAGTAGTGGGAGTCCAGGGAAAGAGGCCCAGTACTTC.

The chain employs TRBV5-1 and TRBJ1-2; the D gene is possibly TRBD1 (5 bases). This CDR3 is 20 amino acids long. Germline V gene sequence: CDR1 SGHRS, CDR2 YFSETQ. The V end was cut by 0 bases, the J end by 10 bases, with 34 bases between. CDR3 residues: CASSLGRNTRGASGPGIYTF. The CDR3 DNA reads TGCGCCAGCAGCTTGGGCCGGAATACAAGGGGAGCTTCCGGTCCGGGTATCTACACCTTC.

Note on this clonotype: The junction shows a germline mismatch at one end, possibly a read error. The CDR3 DNA sequence: TGTGCCAGCAGATTAGGGTATGGCGTAGAGAGGTTC. This translates into CASRLGYGVERF. The chain has TRBV12-3 or TRBV12-4 and TRBJ2-1; D is uncertain. CDR3 length: 12 residues.